This is a list of T cell receptor beta chains from one sample in a study of cytomegalovirus exposure and HLA in healthy donors. Sequencing used immunoSEQ multiplex PCR; TCRdb keeps in-frame clones, though not all of them. The top ten clones hold roughly 2.1% of a sample with more than 85,000 clones, almost 90% of them seen once. Specimen: PBMCs. The source of these receptors is a woman under 30 in good health and CMV-seronegative. Both conserved end residues are part of each CDR3. A D gene is named only where the DNA matches it firmly. A clone size is listed for some rows: how often the clone was seen (once, few, many), or a class if it is expanded.

>TRBV14|TRBJ2-7|.|TRBD2
TGTGCCAGCAGTGAAAGTTCTGCCCTACTAGCGGGAGTGAACGAGCAGTACTTC
CASSESSALLAGVNEQYF
>TRBV2|TRBJ2-7|.|TRBD2
TGTGCCAGCAGGGGACTAAGGGACTACGAGCAGTACTTC
CASRGLRDYEQYF
>TRBV18|TRBJ1-3|.|TRBD1
TGTGCCAGCTCACCACTACAGGGGGACTCTGGAAACACCATATATTTT
CASSPLQGDSGNTIYF
>TRBV29-1|TRBJ2-1|once|TRBD1
TGCAGCGTTGAACATAAAGTAGGACAGGGGGGAATCAATGAGCAGTTCTTC
CSVEHKVGQGGINEQFF
>TRBV28|TRBJ2-5|.|TRBD2
TGTGCCAGCAGTTTATGGCTAGCGGGAGCGGATGGGCAGGAGACCCAGTACTTC
CASSLWLAGADGQETQYF
>TRBV7-9|TRBJ2-3|few|.
TGTGCCAGCAGCTTGAAGGGGCTCGGTACCACAGATACGCAGTATTTT
CASSLKGLGTTDTQYF
>TRBV7-2|TRBJ2-7|.|TRBD1
TGTGCCAGCAGCGGACAGGGGGCCTGGGAGCAGTACTTC
CASSGQGAWEQYF
>TRBV4-3|TRBJ2-3|few|.
TGCGCCAGCAGCCAAGATTGGGGAGAGACGCAGTATTTT
CASSQDWGETQYF
>TRBV20-1|TRBJ1-1|.|.
TGCAGTGTTTTGAGGGTTACTGAAGCTTTCTTT
CSVLRVTEAFF
>TRBV30|TRBJ2-1|.|.
TGTGCCTGGAATAATCTCGGGTCCGGCAATGAGCAGTTCTTC
CAWNNLGSGNEQFF
>TRBV18|TRBJ1-2|.|.
TGTGCCAGCTCACCAACTAAATTAGATGGCTACACCTTC
CASSPTKLDGYTF
>TRBV6-6|TRBJ2-3|.|TRBD2
TGTGCCAGCAGTTACTCGCGCAGCGGGGGCACAGATACGCAGTATTTT
CASSYSRSGGTDTQYF
>TRBV13|TRBJ2-1|.|TRBD2
TGTGCCAGCAGCTGGGGGGAGGGCCGGAAGTACAATGAGCAGTTCTTC
CASSWGEGRKYNEQFF
>TRBV9|TRBJ2-1|.|.
TGTGCCAGCAGCGTAGGACTTAAGGGAGCTGAGCAGTTCTTC
CASSVGLKGAEQFF
>TRBV6-1|TRBJ2-3|.|TRBD2
TGTGCCAGCAGTGCCGGACTAGCGGGGGGAGATACGCAGTATTTT
CASSAGLAGGDTQYF
>TRBV25-1|TRBJ2-3|.|.
TGTGCCAGCAGTGGGACTGACGGAAACACAGATACGCAGTATTTT
CASSGTDGNTDTQYF
>TRBV27|TRBJ2-7|.|TRBD1
TGTGCCAGCAGTCCCCGACCAGGGGGTTACGAGCAGTACTTC
CASSPRPGGYEQYF
>TRBV5-6|TRBJ2-3|.|TRBD2
TGTGCCAGCAGCTTGAATTTTGGCGCGGGGGGGGAAGATACGCAGTATTTT
CASSLNFGAGGEDTQYF
>TRBV10-3|TRBJ2-3|.|TRBD2
TGTGCCATCAGCCAAACTAGCGGGATAACAGATACGCAGTATTTT
CAISQTSGITDTQYF
>TRBV2|TRBJ1-2|.|TRBD1
TGTGCCAGCAGTCGCGAAGGACAGGGCCCCACTATGGCCTCCTCTGGCTACACCTTC
CASSREGQGPTMASSGYTF
>TRBV30|TRBJ2-7|.|TRBD1
TGTGCCTGGAGTGTAACCGACAGGGACGAGCAGTACTTC
CAWSVTDRDEQYF
>TRBV28|TRBJ2-3|.|.
TGTGCCAGCAGTTTAGCGGGAAGAGATACGCAGTATTTT
CASSLAGRDTQYF
>TRBV4-3|TRBJ1-5|.|.
TGCGCCAGCAGCCAAGACAGGGGGCCCCAGCATTTT
CASSQDRGPQHF
>TRBV5-5|TRBJ1-5|.|.
TGTGCCAGCAGCTTTCAGGCTCGTCAGCCCCAGCATTTT
CASSFQARQPQHF
>TRBV28|TRBJ1-4|.|TRBD1
TGTGCCAGCAGTTCCACAGGGGGCCAGGAAAAACTGTTTTTT
CASSSTGGQEKLFF
>TRBV28|TRBJ1-1|.|.
TGTGCCAGCAGTTTGCATGGTAGTGAAGCTTTCTTT
CASSLHGSEAFF
>TRBV28|TRBJ1-2|once|TRBD1
TGTGCCAGCAGGCCACAGGGGGCTCTGGACTATGGCTACACCTTC
CASRPQGALDYGYTF
>TRBV7-8|TRBJ1-4|few|TRBD1
TGTGCCAGCAGCGGAGGGACAGGGGACTCCTCAACTAATGAAAAACTGTTTTTT
CASSGGTGDSSTNEKLFF
>TRBV7-2|TRBJ1-4|.|TRBD1
TGTGCCAGCAGCGATCGGGACAGGGAGGAAAAACTGTTTTTT
CASSDRDREEKLFF
>TRBV6-1|TRBJ1-1|.|TRBD1
TGTGCCAGCAAGGACAGGCCCTTCATGAACACTGAAGCTTTCTTT
CASKDRPFMNTEAFF
>TRBV4-1|TRBJ2-7|.|.
TGCGCCAGCAGCCAAGATGTCTCAGGCAGGGGCTTCTACGAGCAGTACTTC
CASSQDVSGRGFYEQYF
>TRBV2|TRBJ2-5|.|TRBD1
TGTGCCAGCAGATTGGGACAGGGAGAAGAGACCCAGTACTTC
CASRLGQGEETQYF
>TRBV6-6|TRBJ2-7|many|TRBD1
TGTGCCAGCAGTTACGGGTCCAGGGGGCTTGGGGAGCAGTACTTC
CASSYGSRGLGEQYF
>TRBV2|TRBJ2-1|.|TRBD2
TGTGCCAGCAGTAGAGCGGGGAGCGGGAGTTATGAGCAGTTCTTC
CASSRAGSGSYEQFF
>TRBV28|TRBJ2-2|once|TRBD1
TGTGCCAGCAAGGAAGACAGGGTGAACACCGGGGAGCTGTTTTTT
CASKEDRVNTGELFF
>TRBV5-4|TRBJ1-1|.|TRBD1
TGTGCCAGCAGCCAAGACTGGACAGGGATAACTGAAGCTTTCTTT
CASSQDWTGITEAFF
>TRBV4-3|TRBJ1-4|.|.
TGCGCCAGCAGCCGATATCAGGGGGAAAAACTGTTTTTT
CASSRYQGEKLFF
>TRBV7-2|TRBJ2-3|.|TRBD2
TGTGCCAGCAGCCTGAGCGGGGGGGCGTCCCCAGATACGCAGTATTTT
CASSLSGGASPDTQYF